The 18 T cell receptor beta chains given below trace back to one sample, sequenced in a study of control samples from healthy donors and cancer patients. Clones were read by immunoSEQ multiplex PCR, and TCRdb kept only the in-frame ones, dropping some. This table has about 120,000 clones, roughly 91% appearing once. Sequencing was performed on PBMCs. Receptors originate from a man over 45 with head and neck cancer.

The chain has TRBV3-1 (or the pseudogene TRBV3-2) and TRBJ2-5; 15 bases match TRBD2. CDR3 length: 17 amino acids. Looked up from germline, CDR1 is LGHDT and CDR2 is YNNKEL (reference sequence). Germline trimming cut 3 bases from V and 4 bases from J; bases unmatched to any gene: 6. The CDR3 nucleotides read TGTGCCAGCAGCCACGAGCGGACTAGCGGGGGGGCAGAGACCCAGTACTTC. As protein: CASSHERTSGGAETQYF.

V usage is TRBV7-2 and J usage is TRBJ2-5; 10 bases agree with TRBD1. The CDR3 has 16 amino acids. Germline V gene lookup returns CDR1 SGHTA and CDR2 FQGNSA. The junction had 10 bases not matched to a gene; V was cut back by 4 bases and J by 5 bases. As DNA, the CDR3 is TGTGCCAGCAGCTCCCCCCGGGACAGGGGAGTGGAGACCCAGTACTTC. Encoded protein: CASSSPRDRGVETQYF.

The rearrangement links TRBV6-5 to TRBJ1-1; a possible D gene is TRBD1 (5 bases). The CDR3 has 14 residues. Between the trimmed V and J ends, which lost 2 bases and 3 bases, there was a span of 10 bases. Germline values: CDR1 MNHEY, CDR2 SVGAGI. CDR3 region: CASSYQGEHTEAFF. The CDR3 nucleotides read TGTGCCAGCAGTTACCAGGGAGAACACACTGAAGCTTTCTTT.

The chain couples TRBV5-8 to TRBJ1-5, with D maybe TRBD1 (6 bases). The CDR3 sequence is 13 residues long. Germline V gene data show CDR1 as SGHTS and CDR2 as YDEGEE. V gave up 3 bases and J gave up 4 bases, with 8 bases separating them. In DNA form, the CDR3 reads TGTGCCAGCAGCTCTACAGGGAATCAGCCCCAGCATTTT. The encoded protein is CASSSTGNQPQHF. Combining the CDR3 with reference TRBV5-8 and TRBJ1-5 gives the whole variable domain EAGVTQSPTHLIKTRGQQATLRCSPISGHTSVYWYQQALGLGLQFLLWYDEGEERNRGNFPPRFSGRQFPNYSSELNVNALELEDSALYLCASSSTGNQPQHFGDGTRLSIL.

The chain is built from TRBV7-2 and TRBJ1-3; D gene uncertain. The CDR3 sequence is 13 residues long. The germline CDR1 and CDR2 sequences are SGHTA and FQGNSA. V gave up 1 base and J gave up 4 bases, with 5 bases separating them. CDR3 in amino acids: CASSLGLGNTIYF. The CDR3 DNA reads TGTGCCAGCAGCTTAGGCCTGGGAAACACCATATATTTT. The variable domain in full, with the rest retrieved from reference TRBV7-2 and TRBJ1-3, is GAGVSQSPSNKVTEKGKDVELRCDPISGHTALYWYRQSLGQGLEFLIYFQGNSAPDKSGLPSDRFSAERTGGSVSTLTIQRTQQEDSAVYLCASSLGLGNTIYFGEGSWLTVV.

V usage is TRBV23-1 and J usage is TRBJ2-3; D is uncertain. TRBV23-1 is labeled an ORF, and its function is uncertain. V dropped 8 bases and J dropped 1 base, with 13 bases sitting between them. This CDR3 comprises 14 residues. This chain's CDR3 is CASPVAKRTDTQYF. CDR3 bases: TGCGCCAGCCCCGTGGCGAAGCGCACAGATACGCAGTATTTT.

The CDR3 DNA is TGTGCCAGCAGCCCCGATCTTCGGGGGACAGGGGAAAACAATGAGCAGTTCTTC. Translated, it gives CASSPDLRGTGENNEQFF. The chain links TRBV3-1 (or the pseudogene TRBV3-2) to TRBJ2-1, with 10 bases identical to TRBD1. Trimming removed 4 bases from V and 5 bases from J; junction bases left unmatched: 14. CDR1 and CDR2 (germline): LGHDT, YNNKEL (reference sequence). This CDR3 comprises 18 residues.

V is TRBV4-3 and J is TRBJ2-2, with TRBD2 identical over 8 bases. The trim removed 4 bases at V and 1 base at J, leaving 5 bases unmatched. CDR1 and CDR2 from the germline V gene are LGHNA and YSLEER. This CDR3 comprises 16 residues. As DNA, the CDR3 is TGCGCCAGCAGCCGGACACTAGCGGTGAACACCGGGGAGCTGTTTTTT. Protein sequence: CASSRTLAVNTGELFF.

V usage is TRBV30 and J usage is TRBJ1-5; D gene unclear. Trimming took 0 bases from V and 6 from J, leaving 6 bases between them. This CDR3 is built from 12 residues. Per germline, CDR1 GTSNPN and CDR2 SVGIG (reference sequence). The CDR3 DNA reads TGTGCCTGGAGTGTACAAGGTCAGCCCCAGCATTTT. Its translation is CAWSVQGQPQHF.

Note on this clone: At one boundary the junction diverges from the germline segment, which might be a read error. This sequence joins TRBV5-1 and TRBJ2-7; tentative D call: TRBD2 (6 bases). This CDR3 has 11 residues. The germline gives CDR1 SGHRS, CDR2 YFSETQ. DNA of the CDR3: TGCGCCAGCAGCTCCCAGGGACTTCTCAACTTC. Protein: CASSSQGLLNF.

V usage is TRBV3-1 (or the pseudogene TRBV3-2) and J usage is TRBJ1-2; 11 bases are a match to TRBD1. The CDR3 totals 15 residues. Germline values: CDR1 LGHDT, CDR2 YNNKEL (reference sequence). V shed 4 bases and J 6 bases; nucleotides not matched to a gene: 7. CDR3 sequence (DNA): TGTGCCAGCAGCCCATGGGACAGGGGGGGGGATGGCTACACCTTC. It yields the protein CASSPWDRGGDGYTF.

This clone was picked up one time. J is TRBJ2-1 and V is TRBV12-3 or TRBV12-4; D unresolved. Trimming stripped 2 bases from V and 10 bases from J, with 6 bases between. CDR3 length: 11 amino acids. The CDR3 nucleotides are TGTGCCAGCAGTTTATTCAGGGAGCAGTTCTTC. It specifies CASSLFREQFF.

This clone was seen a single time. The CDR3 DNA sequence: TGTGCCACCAGCAGCGCAAACAGTTGGGAGGGGTTCGGTAATGGCTACACCTTC. Amino acid sequence: CATSSANSWEGFGNGYTF. This chain connects TRBV15 to TRBJ1-2; tentative D call: TRBD1 (5 bases). In germline, CDR1 is LNHNV, CDR2 YYDKDF (reference sequence). The CDR3 totals 18 residues. Trimming removed 3 bases at V and 6 bases at J, with 26 bases between. The full variable domain, rest sourced from reference TRBV15 and TRBJ1-2, is DAMVIQNPRYQVTQFGKPVTLSCSQTLNHNVMYWYQQKSSQAPKLLFHYYDKDFNNEADTPDNFQSRRPNTSFCFLDIRSPGLGDTAMYLCATSSANSWEGFGNGYTFGSGTRLTVV.

CDR3 amino acids: CASSLFPGGGQFF. Here the CDR3 DNA reads TGTGCCAGCAGTTTATTCCCAGGAGGAGGGCAGTTCTTC. This sequence joins TRBV27 and TRBJ2-1, with TRBD2 as a possible D gene (5 bases). The CDR3 runs to 13 residues. Trimming pared 1 base from V and 12 bases from J, leaving 13 bases between. CDR1 is MNHEY and CDR2 is SMNVEV in the germline V gene (reference sequence).

The CDR3 region has the DNA TGTGCCAGCAGCCCCCGGACAGGTTGGAACACTGAAGCTTTCTTT. Amino acids: CASSPRTGWNTEAFF. V usage is TRBV7-9 and J usage is TRBJ1-1; 7 bases map to TRBD1. The CDR3 covers 15 residues. Germline loops: CDR1 SEHNR, CDR2 FQNEAQ (reference sequence). V dropped 5 bases and J dropped 1; count of bases not matched to a gene: 7.

V and J are TRBV7-2 and TRBJ2-3; 12 nucleotides agree with TRBD2. This CDR3 has 18 amino acids. V gave up 5 bases and J gave up 2 bases; unmatched junction bases: 11. Germline lookup yields CDR1 SGHTA and CDR2 FQGNSA. In DNA form, the CDR3 reads TGTGCCAGCAGCCAGACTAGCGGGGGCAGCCAAAACACAGATACGCAGTATTTT. As protein: CASSQTSGGSQNTDTQYF.

This clone has a handful of counts. The rearrangement links TRBV5-1 to TRBJ1-2, with 7 bases matching TRBD1. Germline V CDR1 and CDR2: SGHRS, YFSETQ. CDR3 length equals 13 residues. Trimming removed 4 bases from V and 7 bases from J; junction bases left unmatched: 7. CDR3 region: CASSPQGESGYTF. The CDR3 nucleotides are TGCGCCAGCAGCCCGCAGGGGGAAAGTGGCTACACCTTC.

The chain employs TRBV2 and TRBJ1-5; D is uncertain. The CDR3 loop spans 14 amino acids. CDR1 SNHLY and CDR2 FYNNEI come from the germline V gene. V lost 4 bases, J lost 7 bases, and 14 bases lay in between. CDR3 in amino acids: CASSVDTDRQPQHF. The CDR3 coding sequence is TGTGCCAGCAGTGTAGACACCGACCGACAGCCCCAGCATTTT.